The 12 T cell receptor beta chains below come from one sample, sequenced in a study of cytomegalovirus exposure and HLA in healthy donors. The protocol was immunoSEQ multiplex PCR, while the TCRdb copy is restricted to in-frame clones and leaves out a portion. The sample has around 130,000 clones; 85% to 90% are singletons. The sample comprised PBMCs. Every receptor here comes from a man aged 30 to 39 in good health and CMV-seronegative.

The CDR3 is CASSPEDRDNEQFF. CDR3 in DNA: TGTGCCAGCTCACCCGAAGACAGGGACAATGAGCAGTTCTTC. This chain joins TRBV18 and TRBJ2-1, with 7 nucleotides matching TRBD1. This CDR3 region has 14 residues. Germline V gene lookup returns CDR1 KGHSH and CDR2 LQKENI. V dropped 3 bases and J dropped 5; count of bases not matched to a gene: 4.

The chain carries TRBV7-2 and TRBJ2-2, with 10 positions matching TRBD2. The CDR3 loop spans 15 amino acids. CDR1 is SGHTA and CDR2 is FQGNSA in the germline V gene. The J segment lost 4 bases and the V segment lost 8 bases, leaving 7 bases of the junction unmatched. The CDR3 here is CASRSGGAVTGELFF. CDR3 in DNA: TGTGCCAGCCGAAGCGGGGGGGCGGTCACCGGGGAGCTGTTTTTT.

The rearrangement links TRBV6-6 to TRBJ1-1; the D gene is possibly TRBD1 (5 bases). V lost 0 bases and J 5 bases, leaving 16 bases between the germline ends. The V gene's germline CDR1 is MNHNY and CDR2 SVGAGI (reference sequence). The CDR3 totals 16 residues. CDR3 bases: TGTGCCAGCAGTTACTCGGGTGTTGGCGGGGGGACTGAAGCTTTCTTT. This encodes CASSYSGVGGGTEAFF.

This clone has only one observation. The V call is TRBV9, the J call TRBJ2-7; possibly TRBD1 for D (6 bases). Germline V gene lookup returns CDR1 SGDLS and CDR2 YYNGEE. The CDR3 covers 17 residues. V lost 4 bases and J lost 7, with 27 bases in between. The CDR3 here is CASSSEGDPRRIGEQYF. In DNA form, the CDR3 reads TGTGCCAGCAGCTCAGAGGGGGACCCGCGGCGGATTGGTGAGCAGTACTTC.

The chain joins TRBV5-1 to TRBJ1-4; D might be TRBD1 (5 bases). Trimming took off 3 bases at V and 6 bases at J, with 9 bases between the two ends. The germline CDR1 and CDR2 sequences are SGHRS and YFSETQ. This CDR3 contains 13 residues. CDR3 nucleotides: TGCGCCAGCAGCTGGGGCTCGGATGAAAAACTGTTTTTT. Protein product: CASSWGSDEKLFF.

The chain is built from TRBV7-9 and TRBJ2-3; 9 bases map to TRBD1. CDR3 length equals 18 residues. From germline, CDR1 is SEHNR and CDR2 FQNEAQ (reference sequence). V dropped 0 bases and J dropped 4; count of bases not matched to a gene: 11. CDR3 protein: CASSLAPAGGQGPDTQYF. CDR3 DNA: TGTGCCAGCAGCTTAGCGCCAGCAGGGGGACAGGGTCCAGATACGCAGTATTTT.

The rearrangement uses TRBV11-1 and TRBJ2-2; D remains unclear. V was cut by 1 base and J by 4 bases, with 7 bases left in between. CDR1 is SGHAT, CDR2 FQDESV, per germline (reference sequence). This CDR3 is 14 amino acids long. The CDR3 sequence is CASSLGLFTGELFF. CDR3 bases: TGTGCCAGCAGCTTAGGACTTTTCACCGGGGAGCTGTTTTTT.

This clone was detected once. The chain links TRBV7-3 to TRBJ2-7, with 9 bases matching TRBD1. V was pared by 3 bases and J by 4 bases, with 7 bases of the junction left unmatched. The CDR3 sequence is 15 residues long. The germline CDR1 and CDR2 sequences are SGHTA and FQGTGA. The CDR3 loop reads CASSFGPGQGYEQYF. CDR3 nucleotide sequence: TGTGCCAGCAGCTTCGGACCGGGACAGGGTTACGAGCAGTACTTC. Filled out from reference TRBV7-3 and TRBJ2-7, the complete variable domain reads GAGVSQTPSNKVTEKGKYVELRCDPISGHTALYWYRQSLGQGPEFLIYFQGTGAADDSGLPNDRFFAVRPEGSVSTLKIQRTERGDSAVYLCASSFGPGQGYEQYFGPGTRLTVT.

The chain's CDR3 is CASSTGGAPSYEQYF. CDR3 in DNA: TGTGCCAGCAGCACCGGGGGGGCCCCCTCCTACGAGCAGTACTTC. The chain combines TRBV5-6 with TRBJ2-7, with 8 bases identical to TRBD2. Losses at the gene ends were 4 bases for V and 0 bases for J; bases not matched to a gene: 6. Per germline, CDR1 SGHDT and CDR2 YYEEEE. The CDR3 covers 15 residues.

The V gene is TRBV15, the J gene TRBJ2-5; 11 positions agree with TRBD1. The V gene's germline CDR1 is LNHNV and CDR2 YYDKDF (reference sequence). The CDR3 runs 16 residues. The ends lost 11 bases at V and 4 bases at J; junction bases unmatched: 15. CDR3 nucleotide sequence: TGTGCCGTCTTAGTCGAGGGACAGGGGGAAGTAGAGACCCAGTACTTC. Encoded protein: CAVLVEGQGEVETQYF.

This rearrangement joins TRBV12-5 to TRBJ1-6, with 8 bases that match TRBD1. Trimming cost V 1 base and J 8 bases; bases outside gene matches: 1. Germline V lookup: CDR1 LGHNT, CDR2 FRNRAP. The CDR3 spans 14 residues. CDR3 amino acids: CASGLGTGYSPLHF. The CDR3 DNA follows: TGTGCTAGTGGTTTGGGGACAGGGTATTCACCCCTCCACTTT.

The chain employs TRBV19 and TRBJ1-2; D is perhaps TRBD1 (6 bases). Trimming stripped 8 bases from V and 1 base from J, with 26 bases between. Germline V gene data show CDR1 as LNHDA and CDR2 as SQIVND (reference sequence). The CDR3 runs 18 residues. CDR3 in amino acids: CASRPHPQGNPLNYGYTF. CDR3 sequence (DNA): TGTGCCAGTCGCCCCCATCCCCAGGGGAATCCTCTTAACTATGGCTACACCTTC.